The 22 T cell receptor beta chains below all came from one sample that was sequenced in a study of OX40 agonist ivuxolimab in advanced cancers. Assay used: immunoSEQ multiplex PCR; TCRdb lists only in-frame clones, some missing. The sample shows 65,000 to 80,000 clones, approximately 91% of them seen only once. Sequencing was performed on CD4+ or CD8+ T cells sorted from blood, taken in a trial of the OX40 agonist ivuxolimab. Source of these receptors: an adult with an advanced solid tumor such as melanoma, head and neck, liver or kidney cancer.

This chain uses TRBV19 with TRBJ2-1, with 16 bases matching TRBD2. Germline loops: CDR1 LNHDA, CDR2 SQIVND (reference sequence). The CDR3 spans 16 residues. Trimming cost V 7 bases and J 9 bases; bases outside gene matches: 9. The CDR3 DNA sequence: TGTGCCAGTATCCGATCGGGACTAGCGGGAGGGAGTGAGCAGTTCTTC. This translates into CASIRSGLAGGSEQFF.

The V gene is TRBV19, the J gene TRBJ2-1, with 12 bases lining up with TRBD2. This CDR3 has 19 amino acids. With 3 bases clipped from V and 4 bases from J, the junction kept 13 bases outside the gene matches. Germline loops: CDR1 LNHDA, CDR2 SQIVND (reference sequence). CDR3 region: CASSISASGRALSYNEQFF. The CDR3 region has the DNA TGTGCCAGTAGTATTTCAGCTAGCGGGAGGGCCCTCAGTTACAATGAGCAGTTCTTC.

The chain has TRBV4-2 and TRBJ2-5; D is unclear. From germline, CDR1 is LGHNA and CDR2 YNFKEQ. The CDR3 covers 15 residues. Trimming removed 4 bases at V and 5 bases at J, with 17 bases between. The DNA of the CDR3 is TGTGCCAGCAGCCCCGAGCCGACTCCTCTGGAGACCCAGTACTTC. Translating it yields CASSPEPTPLETQYF.

This rearrangement joins TRBV28 to TRBJ2-5; 11 bases agree with TRBD2. The DNA end favors TRBJ2-7, so the J call may be wrong. Germline-derived CDR1 and CDR2 are MDHEN and SYDVKM. This CDR3 comprises 17 residues. The CDR3, as DNA: TGTGCCAGCAGTTATGTCATAGCGGGAGGGCCCAACTACGAGCAGTACTTC. Translating gives CASSYVIAGGPNYEQYF.

The chain couples TRBV5-4 to TRBJ1-1; D call uncertain. Per the germline V gene, CDR1 is SGHNT and CDR2 is YYREEE (reference sequence). V was clipped by 5 bases and J by 2 bases, with 10 bases between them. The CDR3 sequence is 13 residues long. The CDR3 sequence is CASSVVGNTEAFF. DNA of the CDR3: TGTGCCAGCAGTGTCGTGGGAAACACTGAAGCTTTCTTT.

This clone showed up just once. The CDR3 here is CASSLIGGTDTYEQYF. The CDR3 bases are TGTGCCAGCAGTTTAATCGGGGGGACGGACACCTACGAGCAGTACTTC. This rearrangement joins TRBV28 to TRBJ2-7, with TRBD2 identical over 7 bases. Trimming took 2 bases from V and 2 from J; bases not matched to a gene: 9. The germline V gene has CDR1 MDHEN and CDR2 SYDVKM. This CDR3 is built from 16 residues. The variable domain in full, completed from reference TRBV28 and TRBJ2-7, reads DVKVTQSSRYLVKRTGEKVFLECVQDMDHENMFWYRQDPGLGLRLIYFSYDVKMKEKGDIPEGYSVSREKKERFSLILESASTNQTSMYLCASSLIGGTDTYEQYFGPGTRLTVT.

This chain connects TRBV7-7 to TRBJ2-1; D might be TRBD2 (5 bases). V dropped 3 bases and J dropped 9 bases, with 12 bases sitting between them. Germline CDR1 is SSHAT and CDR2 is FNYEAQ (reference sequence). The CDR3 consists of 13 residues. The CDR3 bases are TGTGCCAGCAGCTTGCGGTTTGAGGGTGAGCAGTTCTTC. Amino acid sequence: CASSLRFEGEQFF.

The V gene is TRBV25-1, the J gene TRBJ1-5, with D possibly being TRBD1 (6 bases). There are 14 residues in the CDR3. V was shortened by 2 bases and J by 4 bases, with 9 bases between the two germline ends. Germline lookup yields CDR1 MGHDK and CDR2 SYGVNS. The CDR3 sequence: CASSERGLNQPQHF. The DNA for the CDR3 is TGTGCCAGCAGTGAACGGGGGCTAAATCAGCCCCAGCATTTT. Full variable domain (outside the CDR3, taken from reference TRBV25-1 and TRBJ1-5): EADIYQTPRYLVIGTGKKITLECSQTMGHDKMYWYQQDPGMELHLIHYSYGVNSTEKGDLSSESTVSRIRTEHFPLTLESARPSHTSQYLCASSERGLNQPQHFGDGTRLSIL.

CDR3 coding DNA: TGTGCCAGCAGCTTAGCTGGGTTGGAGCAGTTCTTC. This sequence encodes CASSLAGLEQFF. This chain uses TRBV11-2 with TRBJ2-1; the D is unclear. Germline assignment: CDR1 SGHAT and CDR2 FQNNGV. The CDR3 runs to 12 residues. V was cut by 1 base and J by 10 bases, with 8 bases left in between.

This clone was seen only once. The CDR3 is CASSVGTNTGELFF. CDR3 coding DNA: TGTGCCAGCAGCGTAGGCACGAACACCGGGGAGCTGTTTTTT. V usage is TRBV9 and J usage is TRBJ2-2; no definite D call. This CDR3 has 14 residues. Germline loops: CDR1 SGDLS, CDR2 YYNGEE. Trimming cost V 0 bases and J 0 bases, with 3 bases left between them.

This chain connects TRBV28 to TRBJ2-5, with TRBD2 matching 8 bases. Trimming at V came to 7 bases and at J to 0 bases, leaving 7 bases not matched to a gene. The germline gives CDR1 MDHEN, CDR2 SYDVKM. This CDR3 has 15 amino acids. Here the CDR3 DNA reads TGTGCCAGCATCGGGACTAGAGGGTACCAAGAGACCCAGTACTTC. It encodes CASIGTRGYQETQYF.

The rearrangement joins TRBV15 to TRBJ2-5, with D tentatively TRBD1 or TRBD2 (5 bases each). Per germline, CDR1 LNHNV and CDR2 YYDKDF (reference sequence). The V and J ends lost 8 bases and 2 bases respectively, with 15 bases between them. The CDR3 is 14 amino acids. The CDR3 coding sequence is TGTGCCACCCGGGACGGGGTGAAACAAGAGACCCAGTACTTC. It yields the protein CATRDGVKQETQYF.

The chain joins TRBV6-6 to TRBJ2-7; TRBD2 aligns across 13 bases. CDR1 is MNHNY and CDR2 is SVGAGI in the germline V gene (reference sequence). The CDR3 is 14 residues long. Losses at the gene ends were 6 bases for V and 4 bases for J; bases not matched to a gene: 3. CDR3 residues: CASRRTSGSYEQYF. CDR3 nucleotides: TGTGCCAGCAGACGGACTAGCGGGAGTTACGAGCAGTACTTC.

V and J are TRBV28 and TRBJ1-1, with D possibly matching TRBD1 (6 bases). Germline V gene data show CDR1 as MDHEN and CDR2 as SYDVKM. V lost 7 bases to trimming and J lost 4 bases, with 19 bases between them. This CDR3 region has 15 residues. The CDR3 DNA is TGTGCCAGCACCTTTATGCAGGGGCGAGGCACTGAAGCTTTCTTT. Its translation: CASTFMQGRGTEAFF.

The rearrangement links TRBV14 to TRBJ1-5, with TRBD1 matching over 7 bases. The CDR3 loop spans 13 amino acids. V was clipped by 3 bases and J by 9 bases; unmatched bases: 5. CDR1 is SGHDN and CDR2 is FVKESK in the germline V gene. Here the CDR3 reads CASSQTQGGPQHF. The CDR3 region has the DNA TGTGCCAGCAGCCAGACCCAGGGGGGGCCCCAGCATTTT.

V usage is TRBV27 and J usage is TRBJ2-1; the match to TRBD2 covers 13 bases. Trimming took 6 bases from V and 7 from J; bases not matched to a gene: 6. Germline assignment: CDR1 MNHEY and CDR2 SMNVEV (reference sequence). This CDR3 comprises 15 residues. The CDR3 region is CASRAGLAGPNEQFF. The DNA of the CDR3 is TGTGCCAGCAGGGCGGGACTAGCGGGACCAAATGAGCAGTTCTTC.

The chain carries TRBV29-1 and TRBJ1-1, with 8 nucleotides matching TRBD1. J gave up 1 base and V 4 bases, and 11 bases lay outside the gene matches. The CDR3 is made up of 16 amino acids. Germline V CDR1 and CDR2: SQVTM, ANQGSEA. This CDR3 is CSVAPIRGQGNTEAFF. In DNA, the CDR3 is TGCAGCGTTGCGCCGATACGAGGACAGGGGAACACTGAAGCTTTCTTT.

The V call is TRBV13, the J call TRBJ1-3, with D unresolved. This CDR3 has 14 residues. Per germline, CDR1 PRHDT and CDR2 FYEKMQ (reference sequence). Trimming cost V 2 bases and J 5 bases, with 10 bases left between them. In nucleotides, the CDR3 is TGTGCCAGCAGCTTATATCCCGCACGAAACACCATATATTTT. Its protein product is CASSLYPARNTIYF.

This clone has only one observation. The chain's CDR3 is CASKLAGGYTDTQYF. The CDR3 DNA follows: TGTGCCAGCAAATTAGCGGGAGGTTACACAGATACGCAGTATTTT. The rearrangement uses TRBV11-1 and TRBJ2-3; TRBD2 aligns across 10 bases. The CDR3 has 15 amino acids. Germline CDR1 and CDR2: SGHAT and FQDESV (reference sequence). V shed 7 bases, J shed 2 bases, and the junction held 6 bases outside the gene matches.

In its sample, this clone was seen once. In DNA, the CDR3 is TGCGCCAGCAGTGAAAGGAGGGGTAACACTGAAGCTTTCTTT. As protein: CASSERRGNTEAFF. V is TRBV10-1 and J is TRBJ1-1; TRBD1 might be the D (5 bases). There are 14 residues in the CDR3. Germline-derived CDR1 and CDR2 are WNHNN and SYGVQD (reference sequence). The V gene lost 3 bases and the J gene lost 2 bases, with 10 bases spanning the gap.

The gene calls are TRBV25-1 and TRBJ2-7; TRBD1 matches 9 bases. V shed 1 base and J 4 bases; nucleotides not matched to a gene: 8. Germline CDR1 is MGHDK and CDR2 is SYGVNS. The CDR3 has 16 residues. Written as DNA, the CDR3 is TGTGCCAGCAGTGAATTTCGTGGGACAGGGACGTACGAGCAGTACTTC. This sequence encodes CASSEFRGTGTYEQYF.

In its sample, this clone was seen once. The chain joins TRBV27 to TRBJ1-5; TRBD1 is a possible D gene (5 bases). The V gene lost 3 bases and the J gene lost 5 bases, with 11 bases spanning the gap. This CDR3 region has 14 residues. CDR1 is MNHEY and CDR2 is SMNVEV in the germline V gene (reference sequence). The DNA for the CDR3 is TGTGCCAGCAGTTTGCAGGGCCGATATCAGCCCCAGCATTTT. Amino acids: CASSLQGRYQPQHF.